This T cell receptor beta chain derives from a study of cytomegalovirus exposure and HLA in healthy donors. CDR1 SGHRS and CDR2 YFSETQ come from the germline V gene. The CDR3 totals 17 residues. Trimming removed 3 bases from V and 5 bases from J; junction bases left unmatched: 13. Primers included in the PCR were 60 Vbeta and 13 Jbeta primers. Data came from immunoSEQ multiplex PCR; TCRdb stores just in-frame clones and leaves some out. The data contain around 200,000 clones, almost 85% of them singletons. General observations from the study: A list of roughly 160 TCR beta chains associated with cytomegalovirus was given. In a later analysis, parvovirus B19, influenza, CMV and Epstein-Barr virus appeared linked to several top co-occurrence clusters.

With regard to this clone: The antigen is not known.

This sequence was found in a middle-aged woman in good health and CMV-seronegative. The V call is TRBV5-1, the J call TRBJ1-2; 10 bases are a match to TRBD1. Sequencing was carried out using PBMCs. The CDR3 loop is CASSSRDRGLPGYGYTF. DNA for the CDR3: TGCGCCAGCAGCTCGAGAGACAGGGGGCTCCCAGGGTATGGCTACACCTTC.